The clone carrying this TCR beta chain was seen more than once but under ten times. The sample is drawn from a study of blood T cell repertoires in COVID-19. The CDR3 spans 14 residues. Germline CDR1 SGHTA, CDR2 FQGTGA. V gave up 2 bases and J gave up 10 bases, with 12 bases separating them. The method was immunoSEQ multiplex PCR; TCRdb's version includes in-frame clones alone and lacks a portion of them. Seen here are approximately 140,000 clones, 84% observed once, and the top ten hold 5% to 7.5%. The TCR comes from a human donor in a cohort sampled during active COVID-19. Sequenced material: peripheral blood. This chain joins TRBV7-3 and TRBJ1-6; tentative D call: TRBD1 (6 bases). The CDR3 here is CASSLGGRESPLHF. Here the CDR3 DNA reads TGTGCCAGCAGCTTAGGGGGCAGGGAATCACCCCTCCACTTT.